Listed here is a single TCR beta chain. As yet, its antigen is unknown. TCR alpha and beta CDR3 regions were amplified from RNA using iRepertoire nested multiplex PCR. TCRdb processed the multiplex PCR reads anew with MiXCR; each CDR3 protein has one entry. The sample yields over 100,000 distinct CDR3 sequences, less than 30% seen once. This sample was included in a study of glioma-infiltrating T cells. The study, taken as a whole, reports: Above-expected tissue-blood divergence occurred in all gliomas, most in low-grade ones.

The CDR3 length is 15 residues. The V gene end was trimmed by 7 bases and the J gene end by 4 bases; junction bases not matched to a gene: 12. Germline CDR1 LNHDA, CDR2 SQIVND (reference sequence). This TCR came from a human donor with low-grade glioma or glioblastoma, undergoing nonglioma brain surgery, or in good health (not recorded which). The V call is TRBV19, the J call TRBJ1-2; 7 nucleotides align to TRBD1. Sequencing input: glioma tissue, nonneoplastic brain tissue, or PBMCs (not recorded which). The CDR3 DNA reads TGTGCCAGTATTAGATCCAACAGGGGTAGCTATGGCTACACCTTC. Translating gives CASIRSNRGSYGYTF.